A single T cell receptor (beta chain) is shown here with its context. The target of this receptor is not known. Qualities for individual bases were not recorded, and no much larger clone is one base off. Donors were around 37 systemically healthy Caucasian individuals from Russia aged about 6 to 100 years. Each donor gave roughly 9 milliliters of peripheral blood, drawn into EDTA-treated Vacutainer tubes. Ficoll-Paque density-gradient centrifugation was used to isolate PBMCs, with at least 7 million obtained per sample. Trizol reagent was used to extract total RNA from PBMCs, with at least 6 micrograms per sample. For every donor, an aliquot of PBMCs went through flow cytometry to measure the percentages of naive CD45RAhigh/CD27high T cells. Libraries were prepared through 5' RACE. Sequencer: Illumina HiSeq 2500. A second PCR of roughly 7 to 11 cycles was performed with a sample-barcoded 5' primer and a J-beta primer mix. A unique molecular identifier was introduced onto each TCR beta cDNA molecule by a template-switch 5' adaptor carrying 12 random nucleotides. At least 2.5 million CDR3-containing paired-end reads were obtained from each sample. First-strand cDNA synthesis was performed from all RNA using the Mint cDNA synthesis kit, with priming by a TRBC-specific oligonucleotide. All cDNA was treated with uracil-DNA glycosylase and then went through a first 18-cycle PCR with the universal primers M1SS and BC2_uni_R. The original pipeline was this. Normalization of each sample was performed by random selection of 1 million high-quality reads, each carrying a distinct molecular identifier. Instead of being binned into consensus sequences, reads with shared molecular identifiers were discarded. CDR3 identification, clonotype clustering and error correction used MiTCR with a Q25 quality threshold and the strictest error-elimination algorithm. A nonparametric unseen species model with Euler transformation was used to estimate lower-bound total TCR beta diversity. The public reads were reprocessed in TCRdb via fastp at Q25 and MiXCR, keeping in-frame beta chains. Every distinct CDR3 protein forms one entry, paired with its most common genes and DNA. The V and J calls and clone size come from TCRdb's table, not from the authors' own analysis. The sample contains 2 million or so distinct CDR3 sequences, about 49% of them found a single time. Of the sample, around 2.1% is held by the ten largest clones.

The data originate from a study of blood T cells in healthy people across ages (dated by TCRdb to about 2015). About the full investigation: In model experiments, template switching captured about one uniquely barcoded TCR beta cDNA molecule for every two T cells. For two donors (one aged 18 to 30 and one aged 80 or older), the study analyzed two additional independent replicas of 1 million unique cDNA reads from the same blood draw. The donors were divided into four age groups: young (average 16 years), middle-aged (approximately 39), aged (about 60) and long-lived (approximately 74). Using deep sequencing normalized with unique cDNA molecular identifiers, the study measured how TCR beta repertoire diversity changes with age. Donors of different ages were randomly distributed across sequencing lanes to avoid experimental bias.

What the authors observed across the whole study: Total diversity estimates from one million sequenced T cells were considered lower bounds and underestimates. As age increased, observed TCR beta diversity per million T cells dropped in a roughly linear way, and a significant reduction was already evident by age 40. Observed TCR beta diversity correlated strongly with the percentage of naive T cells measured by flow cytometry. Because donor CMV infection status was unknown, age-related changes in expanded clonotypes were potentially confounded. The long-lived group showed more naive CD4+ T cells, fewer expanded clones and increased TCR diversity than the aged group, suggesting age selection. Conclusive comparison of naive and antigen-experienced compartments was prevented by the profiling of bulk unsorted PBMCs.

The clonotype originates from a woman aged 40 to 55 in good health. Sequenced: blood.

The CDR3 protein is CASRPGLYGYTF. The DNA sequence follows: TGTGCCAGCAGACCCGGGCTTTATGGCTACACCTTC. This chain is built from TRBV6-2 or TRBV6-3 and TRBJ1-2, with the identity of the D gene unclear. Trimming costs V 6 bases and J 5 bases, and their ends lie 10 bases apart. Looking up the germline V gene yields CDR1 MNHEY and CDR2 SVGEGT. The CDR3 measures 12 amino acids from cysteine to phenylalanine. The only DNA kept is the CDR3, 36 bases in frame from the first base.